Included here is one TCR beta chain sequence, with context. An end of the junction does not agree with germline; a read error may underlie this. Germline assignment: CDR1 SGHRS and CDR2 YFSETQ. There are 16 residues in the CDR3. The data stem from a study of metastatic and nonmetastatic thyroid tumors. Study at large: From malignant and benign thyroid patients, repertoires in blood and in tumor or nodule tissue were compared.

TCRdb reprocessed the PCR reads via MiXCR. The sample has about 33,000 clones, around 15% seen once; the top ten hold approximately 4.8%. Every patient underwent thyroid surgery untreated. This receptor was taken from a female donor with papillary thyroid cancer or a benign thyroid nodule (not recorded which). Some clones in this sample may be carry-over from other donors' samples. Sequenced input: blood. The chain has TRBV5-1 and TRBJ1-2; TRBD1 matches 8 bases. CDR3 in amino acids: CAGSPGTGAIYYGYTF. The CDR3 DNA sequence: TGCGCCGGCAGCCCTGGGACAGGTGCGATTTACTATGGCTACACCTTC.